This TCR beta chain was captured by sequencing in a study of cytomegalovirus exposure and HLA in healthy donors. There are 15 residues in the CDR3. V was clipped by 5 bases and J by 1 base; unmatched bases: 6. CDR1 and CDR2 from the germline V gene are SGHRS and YFSETQ. In the PCR, 60 Vbeta and 13 Jbeta primers were used. Profiling relied on immunoSEQ multiplex PCR, and the TCRdb table lists in-frame clones only, not all of them. The sample lists about 170,000 clones; 70% to 90% were seen once. The sample consisted of PBMCs. The chain has TRBV5-1 and TRBJ2-5, with 9 bases identical to TRBD2. The sequence was obtained from a male donor in good health and CMV-seronegative. The chain's CDR3 is CASSLLAGFQETQYF. CDR3 DNA: TGCGCCAGCAGTCTCCTAGCGGGGTTCCAAGAGACCCAGTACTTC.